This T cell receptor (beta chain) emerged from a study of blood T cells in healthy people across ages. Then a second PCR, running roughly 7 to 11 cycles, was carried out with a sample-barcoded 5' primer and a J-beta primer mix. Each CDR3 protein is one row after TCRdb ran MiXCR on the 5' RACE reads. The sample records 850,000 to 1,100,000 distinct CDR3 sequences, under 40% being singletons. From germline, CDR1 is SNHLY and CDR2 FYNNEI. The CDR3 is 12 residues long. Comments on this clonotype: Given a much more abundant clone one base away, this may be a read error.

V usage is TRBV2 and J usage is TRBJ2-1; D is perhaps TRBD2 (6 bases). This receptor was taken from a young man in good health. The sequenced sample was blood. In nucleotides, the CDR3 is TGTACCAGCGTAGGAGGGCTCGATGAGCAGTTCTTC. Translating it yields CTSVGGLDEQFF.